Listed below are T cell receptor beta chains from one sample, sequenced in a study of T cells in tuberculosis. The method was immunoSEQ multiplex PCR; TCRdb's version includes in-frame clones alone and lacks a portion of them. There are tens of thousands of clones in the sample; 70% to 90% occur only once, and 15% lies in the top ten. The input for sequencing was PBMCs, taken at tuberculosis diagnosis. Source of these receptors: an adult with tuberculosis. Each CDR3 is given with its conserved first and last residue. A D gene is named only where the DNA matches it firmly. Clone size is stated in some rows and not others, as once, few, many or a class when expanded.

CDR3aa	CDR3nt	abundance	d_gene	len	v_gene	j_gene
CAWSSSYEQYF	TGTGCCTGGAGTTCATCCTACGAGCAGTACTTC	few	-	11	TRBV30	TRBJ2-7
CASSALAEGGADTQYF	TGTGCCAGCAGTGCCCTAGCGGAAGGGGGTGCAGATACGCAGTATTTT	medium-sized	-	16	TRBV6-4	TRBJ2-3
CASSSVRVRYEQYF	TGTGCCAGCAGCTCGGTGCGGGTCCGCTACGAGCAGTACTTC	-	-	14	TRBV7-9	TRBJ2-7
CASSLATGGVETQYF	TGTGCCAGCAGCTTAGCAACAGGGGGTGTGGAGACCCAGTACTTC	-	TRBD1	15	TRBV7-2	TRBJ2-5
CASSLLGSGQGDYGYTF	TGTGCCAGCAGCCTCCTCGGCTCGGGACAGGGTGACTATGGCTACACCTTC	-	-	17	TRBV12-1	TRBJ1-2
CASSIGGQVVSSYEQYF	TGTGCCAGTAGTATAGGGGGACAGGTTGTGAGCTCCTACGAGCAGTACTTC	once	TRBD1	17	TRBV19	TRBJ2-7
CAWTLTGGSTDTQYF	TGTGCCTGGACTTTGACAGGGGGAAGCACAGATACGCAGTATTTT	-	TRBD1	15	TRBV30	TRBJ2-3
CASSLETGIGYTF	TGCGCCAGCAGCTTGGAGACGGGAATAGGCTACACCTTC	-	-	13	TRBV5-1	TRBJ1-2
CASSLDRGTYGYTF	TGTGCCAGCAGCTTGGATCGGGGAACCTACGGCTACACCTTC	-	-	14	TRBV5-4	TRBJ1-2
CASSISRGFRSTEAFF	TGTGCCAGTAGTATCTCCCGGGGGTTCAGGAGCACTGAAGCTTTCTTT	-	-	16	TRBV19	TRBJ1-1
CASKGFSAEETQYF	TGTGCCAGCAAAGGATTTAGCGCCGAAGAGACCCAGTACTTC	few	-	14	TRBV25-1	TRBJ2-5
CSVEGLAGGRDTQYF	TGCAGCGTCGAGGGACTAGCGGGGGGTAGAGATACGCAGTATTTT	-	TRBD2	15	TRBV29-1	TRBJ2-3
CASSQGSVREQYF	TGCGCCAGCAGCCAAGGGTCGGTTCGCGAGCAGTACTTC	-	-	13	TRBV4-1	TRBJ2-7
CASSYTGNTEAFF	TGTGCCAGTAGTTACACAGGGAACACTGAAGCTTTCTTT	-	-	13	TRBV19	TRBJ1-1
CASSLEGGTDTQYF	TGTGCCAGCAGCTTAGAGGGGGGCACAGATACGCAGTATTTT	-	-	14	TRBV7-9	TRBJ2-3
CASSVDRDYGYTF	TGTGCCAGCAGCGTAGACCGGGACTATGGCTACACCTTC	-	-	13	TRBV9	TRBJ1-2
CASIPRVLADTQYF	TGTGCCAGCATCCCGAGGGTCCTTGCAGATACGCAGTATTTT	-	-	14	TRBV2	TRBJ2-3
CASSPPPGSGELFF	TGCGCCAGCAGCCCCCCCCCGGGAAGCGGGGAGCTGTTTTTT	-	-	14	TRBV4-1	TRBJ2-2
CASSDSSGSSYEQYF	TGTGCCAGCAGTGATTCTAGCGGGAGCAGTTACGAGCAGTACTTC	once	TRBD2	15	TRBV28	TRBJ2-7
CASSLAGDHQPQHF	TGCGCCAGCAGCTTGGCGGGGGACCATCAGCCCCAGCATTTT	-	-	14	TRBV5-1	TRBJ1-5